This T cell receptor (beta chain) was sequenced during a study of CD8+ T cells in alopecia areata. Study-wide results and limits: Scalp clonality, along with expanded CD8+ clones among the top 100, was significantly decreased by tofacitinib.

V dropped 6 bases and J dropped 1 base, with 15 bases sitting between them. Germline loops: CDR1 SNHLY, CDR2 FYNNEI. The CDR3 covers 15 residues. In each case, RNA was isolated and then reverse transcribed into cDNA as the sequencing template. TCRdb's copy holds only in-frame clones and misses some; the assay was immunoSEQ multiplex PCR. The table records 110,000 or so clones, around 54% of them present only once. Treatment of the sample: oral pan-JAK inhibitor, 5-10 mg twice daily. This clone was seen only a few times. Its cognate antigen is unknown. This sequence was found in a human donor with alopecia areata. The input for sequencing was CD4+ T cells sorted from blood, taken at week 24, from a patient treated with tofacitinib. The chain employs TRBV2 and TRBJ1-1; TRBD1 might be the D (5 bases). The CDR3 loop reads CASRLLGRGNTEAFF. The CDR3 coding sequence is TGTGCCAGCAGGCTATTGGGACGGGGGAACACTGAAGCTTTCTTT.